What follows is one T cell receptor beta chain and its context. This record comes from a study of blood T cells in healthy people across ages. A second PCR, run for roughly 7 to 12 cycles, used a sample-barcoded 5' primer plus a J-beta primer mix. TCRdb redid the calling of the 5' RACE reads with MiXCR, one entry per CDR3 protein. The sample lists roughly 1.9 million distinct CDR3 sequences, approximately 39% seen once, with more than 20% in the top ten. The TCR originated in a human donor in good health. Source material: blood.

The CDR3 sequence: CSVKQLAKNIQYF. The CDR3 DNA sequence: TGCAGCGTAAAACAACTAGCCAAAAACATTCAGTACTTC. The rearrangement links TRBV29-1 to TRBJ2-4, with D unresolved. Trimming removed 6 bases at V and 0 bases at J, with 9 bases between. This CDR3 has 13 residues. Germline V lookup: CDR1 SQVTM, CDR2 ANQGSEA.